Below, 15 T cell receptor beta chains from the same sample are listed, as sequenced in a study of glioma-infiltrating T cells. The iRepertoire nested amplicon-rescue multiplex PCR amplified TCR alpha and beta CDR3s from RNA. One entry per CDR3 protein, called by TCRdb with MiXCR from the multiplex PCR reads. Seen here are fewer than 200,000 distinct CDR3 sequences, under 55% observed once, and the top ten hold around 5.2%. The specimen was glioma tissue, nonneoplastic brain tissue, or PBMCs (not recorded which). All receptors derive from a human donor with low-grade glioma or glioblastoma, undergoing nonglioma brain surgery, or in good health (not recorded which).

Comment on this clonotype: A read error is possible here, since a much larger clone lies one base away. The chain joins TRBV11-3 to TRBJ1-5, with a possible D match to TRBD1 (5 bases). The CDR3 loop spans 15 amino acids. Looked up from germline, CDR1 is SGHNT and CDR2 is YENEEA. V lost 6 bases, J lost 1 base, and 13 bases lay in between. The DNA for the CDR3 is TGTGCCAGCAGTCCGGACACTCGCAGCAATCAGCCCCAGCATTTT. This sequence encodes CASSPDTRSNQPQHF.

The chain has TRBV5-1 and TRBJ2-3; 10 positions match TRBD2. Germline values: CDR1 SGHRS, CDR2 YFSETQ. With 3 bases clipped from V and 1 base from J, the junction kept 5 bases outside the gene matches. This CDR3 is 16 amino acids long. The DNA of the CDR3 is TGCGCCAGCAGCTCCTGGGGGACTAGCGGCACAGATACGCAGTATTTT. The encoded protein is CASSSWGTSGTDTQYF. Based on the CDR3 plus reference TRBV5-1 and TRBJ2-3, the full variable domain is KAGVTQTPRYLIKTRGQQVTLSCSPISGHRSVSWYQQTPGQGLQFLFEYFSETQRNKGNFPGRFSGRQFSNSRSEMNVSTLELGDSALYLCASSSWGTSGTDTQYFGPGTRLTVL.

This clonotype was seen ten or more times. The chain uses TRBV3-1 and TRBJ2-3, with unresolved D. Trimming took off 4 bases at V and 5 bases at J, with 13 bases between the two ends. The length of the CDR3 is 14 residues. Germline lookup yields CDR1 LGHDT and CDR2 YNNKEL (reference sequence). CDR3 sequence reads: CASSPGPDRDTQYF. CDR3 bases: TGTGCCAGCAGCCCTGGACCGGATAGAGATACGCAGTATTTT.

This clonotype turned up a few times. Compared with germline, one end of the junction differs, possibly owing to a read error. J is TRBJ2-5 and V is TRBV6-1; no definite D call. Germline V CDR1 and CDR2: MNHNS, SASEGT. The length of the CDR3 is 12 residues. CDR3 sequence: CASSVNEETQYF. As DNA, the CDR3 is TGCGCCAGCAGTGTTAACGAGGAGACCCAGTACTTC.

The table lists this clonotype with a few counts. This chain links TRBV18 with TRBJ1-1, with D unclear. The CDR3 consists of 16 residues. The V end lost 4 bases, the J end lost 1 base, and 16 bases lay between the germline ends. Germline V gene data show CDR1 as KGHSH and CDR2 as LQKENI. This CDR3 reads CASSRNKDGSNTEAFF. CDR3 nucleotides: TGTGCCAGCTCACGGAATAAGGACGGCTCGAACACTGAAGCTTTCTTT.

The chain uses TRBV12-3 or TRBV12-4 and TRBJ2-3; no definite D call. Trimming left V 3 bases short and J 6 bases short, with 13 bases between. The length of the CDR3 is 14 residues. CDR3: CASSFPSILDTQYF. The CDR3 nucleotides read TGTGCCAGCAGTTTCCCTTCAATCCTCGATACGCAGTATTTT.

The chain recombines TRBV19 with TRBJ1-4; D gene unclear. V lost 7 bases to trimming and J lost 0 bases, with 6 bases between them. The germline V gene has CDR1 LNHDA and CDR2 SQIVND (reference sequence). The CDR3 sequence is 13 residues long. The CDR3 DNA reads TGTGCCAGTATCGCGGCAACTAATGAAAAACTGTTTTTT. Translating it yields CASIAATNEKLFF.

This clonotype was observed a few times. The rearrangement joins TRBV7-9 to TRBJ2-3; D is uncertain. Germline V CDR1 and CDR2: SEHNR, FQNEAQ (reference sequence). This CDR3 is 14 amino acids long. Trimming pared 3 bases from V and 2 bases from J, leaving 9 bases between. CDR3 protein: CASSFHGLTDTQYF. The CDR3 DNA follows: TGTGCCAGCAGCTTCCATGGCCTCACAGATACGCAGTATTTT.

This clonotype qualifies as medium-sized. The chain carries TRBV6-1 and TRBJ1-1; 9 bases are shared with TRBD1. V shed 5 bases, J shed 5 bases, and the junction held 3 bases outside the gene matches. The CDR3 runs to 13 residues. In germline, CDR1 is MNHNS, CDR2 SASEGT. The CDR3 is CASSKGQGTEAFF. CDR3 DNA sequence: TGTGCCAGCAGTAAAGGACAGGGGACTGAAGCTTTCTTT.

This chain connects TRBV7-9 to TRBJ2-1; no reliable D call. This CDR3 has 11 residues. CDR1 SEHNR and CDR2 FQNEAQ come from the germline V gene (reference sequence). V lost 6 bases and J 10 bases, leaving 10 bases between the germline ends. The CDR3 loop reads CASSILQEQFF. The CDR3, as DNA: TGTGCCAGCAGTATTCTCCAGGAGCAGTTCTTC.

Of note for this clonotype: Since a much larger clone is just one base distant, this may be a read error. Since no conserved phenylalanine or tryptophan closes the CDR3, a read error is the likely cause. The J gene is TRBJ2-5, the V gene TRBV7-2; D not certain. Germline V gives CDR1 SGHTA, CDR2 FQGNSA. CDR3 length: 14 amino acids. Trimming stripped 2 bases from V and 4 bases from J, with 11 bases between. CDR3 nucleotides: TGTGCCAGCAGCTTAACCTTTAAGGGAGAGACCCAGTACCTC. Translating gives CASSLTFKGETQYL.

The genes are TRBV11-2 and TRBJ2-3, with D possibly matching TRBD2 (5 bases). The V end was cut by 1 base, the J end by 3 bases, with 14 bases between. In germline, CDR1 is SGHAT, CDR2 FQNNGV. The CDR3 has 16 amino acids. The CDR3, as DNA: TGTGCCAGCAGCTTAGTTGGCATAACTAGAACAGATACGCAGTATTTT. Translating gives CASSLVGITRTDTQYF.

This clonotype occurred many times. The chain couples TRBV6-1 to TRBJ1-4; TRBD1 is a possible D gene (5 bases). This CDR3 has 12 amino acids. The germline gives CDR1 MNHNS, CDR2 SASEGT. Trimming cost V 9 bases and J 6 bases, with 11 bases left between them. The CDR3: CASDWGDEKLFF. Written as DNA, the CDR3 is TGTGCCAGTGATTGGGGGGATGAAAAACTGTTTTTT.

To note about this clonotype: Since a much larger clone is just one base distant, this may be a read error. V gene TRBV28 combines with J gene TRBJ2-2; 7 bases map to TRBD1. J gave up 11 bases and V 3 bases, and 12 bases lay outside the gene matches. This CDR3 spans 15 amino acids. Germline CDR1 MDHEN, CDR2 SYDVKM. CDR3 coding DNA: TGTGCCAGCAGTTTCGAAGGGGGCCTCACCAGTGAGCTGTTTTTT. This encodes CASSFEGGLTSELFF.

This clonotype showed up many times. The chain carries TRBV10-3 and TRBJ1-6; 8 bases align to TRBD1. The CDR3 totals 14 residues. CDR1 and CDR2 from the germline V gene are ENHRY and SYGVKD. V gave up 7 bases and J gave up 4 bases; unmatched junction bases: 3. CDR3 sequence: CAIMGTGYNSPLHF. Written as DNA, the CDR3 is TGTGCCATCATGGGGACAGGATATAATTCACCCCTCCACTTT.